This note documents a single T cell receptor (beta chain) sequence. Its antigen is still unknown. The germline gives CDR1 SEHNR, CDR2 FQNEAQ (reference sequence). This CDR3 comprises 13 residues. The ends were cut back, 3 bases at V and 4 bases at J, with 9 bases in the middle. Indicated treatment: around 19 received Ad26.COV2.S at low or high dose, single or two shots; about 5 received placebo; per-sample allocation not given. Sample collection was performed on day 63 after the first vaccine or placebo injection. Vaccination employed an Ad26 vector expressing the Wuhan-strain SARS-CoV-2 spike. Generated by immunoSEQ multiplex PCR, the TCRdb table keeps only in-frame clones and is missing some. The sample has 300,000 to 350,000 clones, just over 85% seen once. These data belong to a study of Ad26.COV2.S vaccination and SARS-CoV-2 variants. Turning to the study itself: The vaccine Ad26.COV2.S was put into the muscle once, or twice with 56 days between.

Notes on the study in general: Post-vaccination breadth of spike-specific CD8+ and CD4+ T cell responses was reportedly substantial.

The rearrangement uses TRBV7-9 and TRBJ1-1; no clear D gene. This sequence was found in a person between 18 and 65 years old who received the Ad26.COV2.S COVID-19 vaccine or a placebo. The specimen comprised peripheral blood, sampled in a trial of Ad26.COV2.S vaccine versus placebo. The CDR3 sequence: CASSFDMTTEAFF. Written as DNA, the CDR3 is TGTGCCAGCAGCTTTGACATGACCACTGAAGCTTTCTTT.